This is a list of T cell receptor beta chains from one sample in a study of PD-1 blockade in classical Hodgkin lymphoma. The method was immunoSEQ multiplex PCR; TCRdb's version includes in-frame clones alone and lacks a portion of them. The data hold over 20,000 clones, with around 84% observed a single time. The specimen was peripheral blood mononuclear cells (PBMCs), collected at baseline. All receptors come from a human donor with classical Hodgkin lymphoma. CDR3s include the opening cysteine and the closing phenylalanine or tryptophan. A D gene is named only where the DNA matches it firmly.

>.|TRBJ1-1|TRBV6-6
CASSLGVNTEAFF
TGTGCCAGCAGTTTGGGGGTGAACACTGAAGCTTTCTTT
>.|TRBJ1-1|TRBV18
CASSPSQSVNTEAFF
TGTGCCAGCTCACCATCCCAGTCTGTGAACACTGAAGCTTTCTTT
>.|TRBJ2-5|TRBV19
CASSIVGTLEETQYF
TGTGCCAGTAGTATAGTAGGGACCTTGGAAGAGACCCAGTACTTC
>.|TRBJ1-3|TRBV10-2
CASSESGVGSSGNTIYF
TGCGCCAGCAGTGAGTCGGGGGTCGGAAGCTCTGGAAACACCATATATTTT
>.|TRBJ2-2|TRBV7-6
CASSSTAQPRAGDTGELFF
TGTGCCAGCAGCTCGACCGCGCAACCCCGGGCAGGCGACACCGGGGAGCTGTTTTTT
>.|TRBJ1-3|TRBV5-8
CASSISGHSGNTIYF
TGTGCCAGCAGCATATCAGGGCACTCTGGAAACACCATATATTTT
>.|TRBJ2-6|TRBV10-3
CATLRDSGANVLTF
TGTGCCACGCTCCGGGATTCTGGGGCCAACGTCCTGACTTTC
>.|TRBJ2-7|TRBV11-3
CASSLTDAYEQYF
TGTGCCAGCAGCTTAACGGATGCCTACGAGCAGTACTTC
>.|TRBJ1-2|TRBV6-6
CASSYSAGDIYGYTF
TGTGCCAGCAGTTACTCGGCAGGGGACATCTATGGCTACACCTTC
>TRBD1|TRBJ2-5|TRBV2
CASSAERGRETQYF
TGTGCCAGCAGTGCCGAAAGGGGGCGTGAGACCCAGTACTTC
>.|TRBJ2-7|TRBV20-1
CSASPTHEQYF
TGCAGTGCTAGTCCCACCCACGAGCAGTACTTC
>.|TRBJ2-1|TRBV19
CASSIEWTIYNEQFF
TGTGCCAGTAGTATAGAATGGACGATCTACAATGAGCAGTTCTTC